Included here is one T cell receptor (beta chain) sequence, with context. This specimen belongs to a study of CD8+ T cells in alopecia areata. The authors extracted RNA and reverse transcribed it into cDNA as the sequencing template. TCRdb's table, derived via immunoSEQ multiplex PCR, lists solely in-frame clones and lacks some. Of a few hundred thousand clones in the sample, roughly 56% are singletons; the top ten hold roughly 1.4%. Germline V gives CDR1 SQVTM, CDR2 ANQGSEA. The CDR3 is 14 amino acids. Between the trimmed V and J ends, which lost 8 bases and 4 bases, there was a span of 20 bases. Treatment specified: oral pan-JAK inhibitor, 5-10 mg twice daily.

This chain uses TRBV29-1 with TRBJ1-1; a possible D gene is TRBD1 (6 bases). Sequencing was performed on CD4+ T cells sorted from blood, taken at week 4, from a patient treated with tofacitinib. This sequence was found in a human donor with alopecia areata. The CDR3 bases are TGCAGCCCTGACCGGGGGCAAGGGGGCACTGAAGCTTTCTTT. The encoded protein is CSPDRGQGGTEAFF.